The rows below give T cell receptor beta chains drawn from one sample of a study of T-cell memory formation after mild COVID-19. Each CDR3 protein gets one entry after TCRdb re-called the 5' RACE reads with MiXCR. The sample shows about 240,000 distinct CDR3 sequences, over 9% of them seen only once. Material for sequencing was PBMCs or a T cell subset sorted from them (not recorded which). The receptors derive from a man aged 18-30 years who had mild COVID-19 (a few samples of this study predate the infection). Cell type and time point are not known. CDR3s include the opening cysteine and the closing phenylalanine or tryptophan. Each record gives: clone size, V gene, D gene, J gene, CDR3 protein, CDR3 DNA. The D gene is left open where the match is weak. Clone size, where shown, is once, few, many, or a class for clones that have expanded.

-	TRBV6-2/TRBV6-3	-	TRBJ1-6	CASTRGERNSPLHF	TGTGCCAGCACCCGGGGGGAGCGGAATTCACCCCTCCACTTT
-	TRBV4-3	TRBD2	TRBJ2-3	CASSQSGTTSTDTQYF	TGCGCCAGCAGCCAATCAGGGACTACTAGCACAGATACGCAGTATTTT
many	TRBV5-1	TRBD2	TRBJ2-5	CASSSLAAQETQYF	TGCGCCAGCAGCTCACTAGCGGCGCAAGAGACCCAGTACTTC
few	TRBV15	TRBD2	TRBJ2-1	CATSSPGTSGDAHEQFF	TGTGCCACCAGCAGCCCGGGGACTAGCGGAGATGCCCATGAGCAGTTCTTC
many	TRBV5-1	-	TRBJ2-2	CASSFSQGGGELFF	TGCGCCAGCAGCTTCTCGCAGGGCGGCGGGGAGCTGTTTTTT
few	TRBV27	-	TRBJ2-2	CASGPGGTGELFF	TGTGCCAGCGGGCCCGGGGGCACCGGGGAGCTGTTTTTT
few	TRBV6-5	TRBD1	TRBJ1-2	CASSRTGEYGYTF	TGTGCCAGCAGCCGGACAGGGGAATATGGCTACACCTTC
-	TRBV7-8	-	TRBJ2-3	CASSQNGGPDTRYF	TGTGCCAGCAGCCAAAACGGGGGCCCAGATACGCGGTATTTT
-	TRBV7-9	-	TRBJ2-3	CASSSPLIDTQYF	TGTGCCAGCAGCTCCCCCCTAATAGATACGCAGTATTTT
many	TRBV7-2	-	TRBJ2-1	CASSALAVEQFF	TGTGCCAGCAGCGCGCTAGCTGTTGAGCAGTTCTTC
-	TRBV6-1	-	TRBJ1-2	CASSGFGVVYGYTF	TGTGCCAGCAGTGGTTTTGGGGTGGTCTATGGCTACACCTTC
medium-sized	TRBV7-3	-	TRBJ2-1	CASSRGASGYNEQFF	TGTGCCAGCAGCCGAGGGGCCTCCGGGTACAATGAGCAGTTCTTC
-	TRBV24-1	-	TRBJ1-2	CAIRDEGGGYTF	TGTGCCATCCGAGATGAGGGGGGCGGCTACACCTTC
few	TRBV30	-	TRBJ1-2	CAWSVLGGDGYTF	TGTGCCTGGAGTGTACTAGGGGGGGATGGCTACACCTTC
few	TRBV29-1	-	TRBJ1-4	CSVCREATNEKLFF	TGCAGCGTGTGCCGGGAGGCAACTAATGAAAAACTGTTTTTT
-	TRBV12-3/TRBV12-4	-	TRBJ1-5	CASSPVGARNQPQHF	TGTGCCAGCAGCCCAGTGGGGGCCCGCAATCAGCCCCAGCATTTT
-	TRBV12-3/TRBV12-4	-	TRBJ1-5	CASSSGPSNQPQHF	TGTGCCAGCAGTTCTGGACCGAGCAATCAGCCCCAGCATTTT
few	TRBV4-3	-	TRBJ1-6	CASSQDSPEVSPLHF	TGCGCCAGCAGCCAAGATTCACCAGAGGTGTCACCCCTCCACTTT
many	TRBV4-1	-	TRBJ1-1	CASSQVGGPGGVGTEAFF	TGCGCCAGCAGCCAAGTCGGTGGCCCGGGAGGGGTAGGGACTGAAGCTTTCTTT
few	TRBV7-8	-	TRBJ1-4	CASSPLTRDEKLFF	TGTGCCAGCAGCCCCCTCACGAGGGATGAAAAACTGTTTTTT
-	TRBV12-3/TRBV12-4	TRBD1	TRBJ1-2	CASSLQGAYGYTF	TGTGCCAGCAGTTTACAGGGGGCATATGGCTACACCTTC
-	TRBV29-1	TRBD1	TRBJ1-4	CSVELQGINEKLFF	TGCAGCGTTGAGCTACAGGGGATTAATGAAAAACTGTTTTTT
few	TRBV6-5	TRBD2	TRBJ2-7	CASSYSTTGGPYEQYF	TGTGCCAGCAGTTACTCGACTACGGGGGGGCCCTACGAGCAGTACTTC
-	TRBV20-1	TRBD2	TRBJ2-7	CSATGGLSYEQYF	TGCAGTGCGACCGGGGGACTATCCTACGAGCAGTACTTC
-	TRBV24-1	TRBD2	TRBJ2-3	CATSDSDLGGSDTQYF	TGTGCCACCAGTGATTCGGACCTCGGGGGGTCAGATACGCAGTATTTT
-	TRBV7-9	TRBD1	TRBJ1-4	CASSLDRGSEKLFF	TGTGCCAGCAGCTTGGACAGGGGCAGCGAAAAACTGTTTTTT
many	TRBV6-5	-	TRBJ1-5	CASSPHPNQPQHF	TGTGCCAGCAGTCCCCATCCCAATCAGCCCCAGCATTTT
-	TRBV4-1	TRBD2	TRBJ2-3	CASSLSQRTSGGAADTQYF	TGCGCCAGCAGCCTTTCTCAGAGGACTAGCGGGGGGGCTGCAGATACGCAGTATTTT
few	TRBV5-1	TRBD2	TRBJ2-1	CASRPNLAGVEQFF	TGCGCCAGCAGACCAAATCTAGCGGGGGTTGAGCAGTTCTTC
many	TRBV5-5	-	TRBJ2-7	CASSLTSYEQYF	TGTGCCAGCAGCCTCACCTCCTACGAGCAGTACTTC
-	TRBV10-3	-	TRBJ2-1	CAINPGEGEQFF	TGTGCCATCAATCCAGGGGAGGGTGAGCAGTTCTTC
few	TRBV7-2	TRBD2	TRBJ2-5	CASSQTSGGQETQYF	TGTGCCAGCAGCCAGACTAGCGGGGGACAAGAGACCCAGTACTTC